Sequencing of this TCR beta chain was carried out in a study of cytomegalovirus exposure and HLA in healthy donors. The study's findings and limits: By HLA locus, TCR association rates varied in a later analysis, with DRB1 showing the most and HLA-C the fewest. In an earlier analysis, most TCR beta V segments were productive about 87% or about 30% of the time. Around 160 TCR beta chains were listed as cytomegalovirus-associated.

The PCR contained 60 Vbeta and 13 Jbeta primers. TCRdb's copy holds only in-frame clones and misses some; the assay was immunoSEQ multiplex PCR. Altogether approximately 110,000 clones are present, roughly 80% being singletons, with the ten largest covering 22%. Concerning this clone itself: Its antigen is unknown.

Nominal health characterized the donors when sampled, though unrecorded immune exposures were likely. The V and J ends lost 5 bases and 0 bases, in that order; junction bases with no gene match: 2. CDR1 is SGHDT, CDR2 YYEEEE, per germline. There are 14 residues in the CDR3. The genes are TRBV5-6 and TRBJ2-1; 7 positions match TRBD2. Sequencing was carried out using PBMCs. This TCR was sampled from a man under 40 in good health and CMV-seropositive. CDR3 protein: CASRGEGSYNEQFF. The CDR3 DNA reads as TGTGCCAGCAGAGGGGAGGGCTCCTACAATGAGCAGTTCTTC.